The rows below give T cell receptor beta chains drawn from one sample of a study of T cells in Graves' hyperthyroidism and ophthalmopathy. TCRdb recomputed calls from the multiplex PCR reads with MiXCR, one row per CDR3 protein. The sample consists of around 300,000 distinct CDR3 sequences, about an eighth of them appearing once. Sequencing was done on a sample of blood. Receptors were obtained from a woman aged 25 to 45 with Graves' hyperthyroidism that later progressed to Graves' ophthalmopathy. Both conserved end residues are trimmed from each CDR3. Fields, in order: CDR3 length, V gene, J gene, CDR3 protein.

13	TRBV27	TRBJ2-5	ASSLASGIQETQY
11	TRBV4-3	TRBJ2-3	ASSQGLADTQY
16	TRBV2	TRBJ2-5	ASSEGASGVSGQETQY
13	TRBV12-3/TRBV12-4	TRBJ1-1	ASTPRTGRNTEAF
12	TRBV30	TRBJ2-1	AWSVGGGYNEQF
12	TRBV6-2/TRBV6-3	TRBJ1-5	ASSWTDSNQPQH
14	TRBV30	TRBJ1-6	AWSVNGRSYNSPLH
8	TRBV6-1	TRBJ2-2	ASSNGELF
13	TRBV7-9	TRBJ2-7	ASSPRAGSVYEQY
13	TRBV15	TRBJ2-1	ATSRDGRGGNEQF
11	TRBV7-8	TRBJ2-3	ASCRGRTDTQY
11	TRBV7-2	TRBJ2-5	ASSREGGETQY
14	TRBV12-3/TRBV12-4	TRBJ1-3	ASSVLTGGSGNTIY
9	TRBV12-3/TRBV12-4	TRBJ2-7	ASSYHYEQY
13	TRBV7-2	TRBJ2-2	ASSLEREGTGELF
12	TRBV4-1	TRBJ2-3	ASSQDDNEDTQY
17	TRBV6-5	-	ASSYLSRGLTSGNNEQY
12	TRBV28	TRBJ2-2	ASSPGLAAGELF
14	TRBV29-1	TRBJ2-1	SVEDPSRASYNEQF
13	TRBV4-1	TRBJ2-1	ASSPRTGSGNEQF
14	TRBV13	TRBJ1-1	ASTRLAQGANTEAF
12	TRBV7-3	TRBJ2-2	ASSITTGAGELF
14	TRBV7-6	TRBJ1-4	ASSPWDSATNEKLF
11	TRBV19	TRBJ1-2	ASSPDLDYGYT
12	TRBV19	TRBJ2-5	ASSIWLFQETQY
13	TRBV20-1	TRBJ1-5	SARRTGISNQPQH
12	TRBV18	TRBJ2-7	ASSPGTGPYEQY
12	TRBV20-1	TRBJ2-2	SARPGSRSGELF
12	TRBV9	TRBJ1-4	ASSHTDGNEKLF
17	TRBV6-1	TRBJ2-7	ASSERQGILAGGSYEQY
15	TRBV28	TRBJ1-3	ASSLGLRHRTGNTIY
13	TRBV6-2/TRBV6-3	TRBJ1-2	ASSSGLDSDYGYT
13	TRBV5-4	TRBJ1-1	ASSLGMGLGTEAF
12	TRBV14	TRBJ2-5	ASSHRDMRETQY
12	TRBV2	TRBJ1-5	ASSDRDVNQPQH
12	TRBV7-3	TRBJ1-1	ASSWGGTNTEAF
17	TRBV6-1	TRBJ2-1	ASSPGLAGPEVGYNEQF
11	TRBV20-1	TRBJ2-5	SASGDAQETQY
11	TRBV6-1	TRBJ1-5	AASPTGNQPQH
10	TRBV28	TRBJ2-2	ASSPPDGELF